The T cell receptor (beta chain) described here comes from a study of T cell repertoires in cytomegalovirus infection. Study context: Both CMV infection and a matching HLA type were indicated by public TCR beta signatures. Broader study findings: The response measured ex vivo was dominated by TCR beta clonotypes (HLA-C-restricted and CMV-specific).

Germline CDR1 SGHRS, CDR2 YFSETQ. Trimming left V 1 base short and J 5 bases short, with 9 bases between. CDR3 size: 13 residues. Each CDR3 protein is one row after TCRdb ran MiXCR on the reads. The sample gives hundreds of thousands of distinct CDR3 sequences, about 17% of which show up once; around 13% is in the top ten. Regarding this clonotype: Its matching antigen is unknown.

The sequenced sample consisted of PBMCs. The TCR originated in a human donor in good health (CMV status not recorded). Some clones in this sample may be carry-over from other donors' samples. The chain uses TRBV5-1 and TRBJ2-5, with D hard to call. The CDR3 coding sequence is TGCGCCAGCAGCTTGTTGTTCACGGAGACCCAGTACTTC. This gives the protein CASSLLFTETQYF.